This T cell receptor beta chain was sequenced in a study of T-cell memory formation after mild COVID-19. Study-wide results and limits: Among CD4+ contracting clones, most were CM and EM, and CD8+ ones EMRA.

The CDR3 has 14 residues. Germline V gives CDR1 SNHLY, CDR2 FYNNEI. Between the trimmed V and J ends, which lost 1 base and 5 bases, there was a span of 11 bases. Worth noting for this clonotype: As yet, its antigen is unknown.

Via MiXCR, TCRdb re-called the 5' RACE reads, giving one row per CDR3 protein. The sample records fewer than 50,000 distinct CDR3 sequences, 5.5% to 7.5% being singletons. The sequencing sample was made of PBMCs or a T cell subset sorted from them (not recorded which). This clonotype was sampled from a man aged 18 to 30 who had mild COVID-19 (a few samples of this study predate the infection). Cell type and time point are not known. The J gene is TRBJ1-2, the V gene TRBV2; D gene unclear. CDR3 DNA sequence: TGTGCCAGCAGTGAAGATGGGGTTCGGTATGGCTACACCTTC. This sequence encodes CASSEDGVRYGYTF.